This T cell receptor beta chain was recovered during a study of blood T cell repertoires in COVID-19. Profiling relied on immunoSEQ multiplex PCR, and the TCRdb table lists in-frame clones only, not all of them. The sample records approximately 200,000 clones, around 84% being singletons. The length of the CDR3 is 12 residues. Germline V gene lookup returns CDR1 MNHEY and CDR2 SVGAGI. Trimming pared 6 bases from V and 2 bases from J, leaving 8 bases between. The J gene is TRBJ2-7, the V gene TRBV6-5, with unresolved D. The sequencing input was PBMCs or T cells enriched from blood (not recorded which). This sequence was found in a middle-aged man who had recovered from COVID-19. Here the CDR3 DNA reads TGTGCCAGCAGAAGGAGTCCCTACGAGCAGTACTTC. This gives the protein CASRRSPYEQYF.